The 11 T cell receptor beta chains presented below share a single source sample, sequenced in a study of cytotoxic CD8 clonotypes in ibrutinib-treated CLL. Sequencing was performed with immunoSEQ multiplex PCR; in TCRdb, only in-frame clones are kept and a portion is missing. The sample has some 130,000 clones, 80% to 90% seen once; the top ten hold approximately 2%. The sequenced sample was PBMCs, obtained after 24 months of ibrutinib treatment. The receptors derive from a human donor with chronic lymphocytic leukemia.

The CDR3 DNA sequence: TGCGCCAGTATTTCCGGGACAGGGTTAACCGGGGAGCTGTTTTTT. Encoded protein: CASISGTGLTGELFF. The J gene is TRBJ2-2, the V gene TRBV5-1; 9 bases line up with TRBD1. CDR1 and CDR2 from the germline V gene are SGHRS and YFSETQ. The CDR3 totals 15 residues. The ends lost 8 bases at V and 5 bases at J; junction bases unmatched: 10.

CDR3 amino acids: CASREGGGGNTIYF. The CDR3 bases are TGTGCCAGCAGGGAAGGGGGTGGTGGAAACACCATATATTTT. This chain connects TRBV6-6 to TRBJ1-3; D possibly corresponds to TRBD1 (6 bases). This CDR3 is 14 amino acids long. CDR1 MNHNY and CDR2 SVGAGI come from the germline V gene (reference sequence). Trimming removed 6 bases from V and 3 bases from J, with 12 bases in between.

J is TRBJ2-2 and V is TRBV10-3, with D perhaps TRBD1 or TRBD2 (5 bases each). Looked up from germline, CDR1 is ENHRY and CDR2 is SYGVKD. The V gene lost 4 bases and the J gene lost 0 bases, with 9 bases spanning the gap. This CDR3 has 15 residues. The CDR3 loop is CAISAGTANTGELFF. The CDR3, as DNA: TGTGCCATCAGTGCCGGGACGGCGAACACCGGGGAGCTGTTTTTT.

The chain carries TRBV6-6 and TRBJ2-1; the match to TRBD1 covers 9 bases. The CDR3 sequence is 15 residues long. Germline trimming cut 4 bases from V and 9 bases from J; bases unmatched to any gene: 10. The germline V gene encodes CDR1 MNHNY and CDR2 SVGAGI (reference sequence). CDR3 DNA: TGTGCCAGCAGTTCCCTAGGGACAGGGTACGGTGAGCAGTTCTTC. It specifies CASSSLGTGYGEQFF.

The V and J genes are TRBV7-6 and TRBJ2-7, with D uncertain. This CDR3 is built from 15 residues. The V end was cut by 5 bases, the J end by 2 bases, with 16 bases between. The V gene's germline CDR1 is SGHVS and CDR2 FNYEAQ. The CDR3 is CASSRYPQPAYEQYF. The CDR3 DNA reads as TGTGCCAGCAGCAGGTACCCACAGCCGGCCTACGAGCAGTACTTC.

The chain employs TRBV5-3 and TRBJ1-6; TRBD1 is a possible D gene (5 bases). TRBV5-3 is noted as an ORF with a role that remains uncertain. V was shortened by 0 bases and J by 6 bases, with 10 bases between the two germline ends. The CDR3 is made up of 15 amino acids. In DNA form, the CDR3 reads TGTGCCAGAAGCTTGGATAGGGGAAGTAATTCACCCCTCCACTTT. Translation gives CARSLDRGSNSPLHF.

The gene calls are TRBV19 and TRBJ1-2, with D maybe TRBD1 (5 bases). This CDR3 comprises 16 residues. The V end was cut by 3 bases, the J end by 2 bases, with 16 bases between. Per germline, CDR1 LNHDA and CDR2 SQIVND (reference sequence). The DNA of the CDR3 is TGTGCCAGTAGTATCCGGCAGGACGGGGGAAACTATGGCTACACCTTC. Protein sequence: CASSIRQDGGNYGYTF.

The CDR3: CASSFLNQPQHF. The CDR3 bases are TGTGCCAGCAGTTTCCTTAATCAGCCCCAGCATTTT. V and J are TRBV27 and TRBJ1-5, with D uncertain. Germline V lookup: CDR1 MNHEY, CDR2 SMNVEV (reference sequence). The ends were cut back, 3 bases at V and 4 bases at J, with 4 bases in the middle. This CDR3 spans 12 amino acids.

This clone was detected a few times. The chain combines TRBV18 with TRBJ1-2; a possible D gene is TRBD1 (5 bases). V dropped 2 bases and J dropped 4 bases, with 14 bases sitting between them. CDR1 and CDR2 (germline): KGHSH, LQKENI. The CDR3 contains 15 residues. CDR3 residues: CASSPIGTGSYGYTF. In DNA form, the CDR3 reads TGTGCCAGCTCACCAATCGGCACAGGATCCTATGGCTACACCTTC.

The count of this clone is one. The CDR3 region is CASSPPTTRETQYF. CDR3 sequence (DNA): TGTGCCAGCTCACCACCGACGACGAGAGAGACCCAGTACTTC. This chain joins TRBV18 and TRBJ2-5; no definite D call. The V gene's germline CDR1 is KGHSH and CDR2 LQKENI. V lost 0 bases and J 4 bases, leaving 9 bases between the germline ends. There are 14 residues in the CDR3.

V is TRBV27 and J is TRBJ2-2; maybe TRBD2 (6 bases). Deletions cut 2 bases from V and 5 bases from J, with 15 bases between. The CDR3 totals 16 residues. From germline, CDR1 is MNHEY and CDR2 SMNVEV (reference sequence). This CDR3 is CASSLPGGVGTGELFF. CDR3 coding DNA: TGTGCCAGCAGTTTACCAGGAGGGGTTGGGACCGGGGAGCTGTTTTTT.